Presented here are 25 T cell receptor beta chains from one specimen sequenced in a study of blood T cell repertoires in COVID-19. Sequenced by immunoSEQ multiplex PCR; TCRdb stores in-frame clones only, minus some. The table includes roughly 35,000 clones, 80% detected once. The sample comprised peripheral blood. The receptor source for this set is an older man with acute or convalescent COVID-19.

V is TRBV7-2 and J is TRBJ2-4; 13 bases agree with TRBD2. V was clipped by 1 base and J by 9 bases; unmatched bases: 3. Germline lookup yields CDR1 SGHTA and CDR2 FQGNSA. The CDR3 totals 15 residues. DNA for the CDR3: TGTGCCAGCAGCTTAGGGACTAGCGGGAGAGGCATTCAGTACTTC. Residues: CASSLGTSGRGIQYF.

The chain is built from TRBV9 and TRBJ1-2; 7 bases are shared with TRBD1. Trimming cost V 4 bases and J 3 bases; bases outside gene matches: 9. CDR1 is SGDLS and CDR2 is YYNGEE in the germline V gene. The CDR3 length is 15 residues. CDR3 DNA sequence: TGTGCCAGCAGCTCCACGACAGGGCCCTACTATGGCTACACCTTC. It translates to CASSSTTGPYYGYTF.

The rearrangement links TRBV6-2 or TRBV6-3 to TRBJ1-1; no firm D call. Trimming stripped 2 bases from V and 0 bases from J, with 13 bases between. The CDR3 is 16 residues long. Germline-derived CDR1 and CDR2 are MNHEY and SVGEGT. CDR3 amino acids: CASSYHQRPVNTEAFF. CDR3 bases: TGTGCCAGCAGTTACCACCAGCGACCTGTGAACACTGAAGCTTTCTTT.

This chain joins TRBV6-5 and TRBJ1-1; the match to TRBD1 covers 12 bases. CDR3 size: 14 residues. The trim removed 6 bases at V and 10 bases at J, leaving 9 bases unmatched. The germline CDR1 and CDR2 sequences are MNHEY and SVGAGI. CDR3 protein: CASSFTGTGGRAFF. The CDR3 DNA follows: TGTGCCAGCAGCTTCACCGGGACAGGGGGCAGAGCTTTCTTT.

This clone was counted a few times. This chain connects TRBV6-8 to TRBJ2-1; TRBD1 is a possible D gene (5 bases). Per germline, CDR1 MNHGY and CDR2 SAAAGT. There are 16 residues in the CDR3. V was shortened by 0 bases and J by 3 bases, with 12 bases between the two germline ends. The DNA for the CDR3 is TGTGCCAGCAGTTACTCGATGGGGCCGTACTACAATGAGCAGTTCTTC. It encodes CASSYSMGPYYNEQFF.

The J gene is TRBJ1-6, the V gene TRBV28; 7 bases line up with TRBD1. The germline CDR1 and CDR2 sequences are MDHEN and SYDVKM. There are 14 residues in the CDR3. V lost 5 bases and J lost 8; bases outside the gene matches: 6. This CDR3 is CASSTGTAYSPLHF. CDR3 DNA: TGTGCCAGCAGTACCGGGACAGCATATTCACCCCTCCACTTT.

The chain couples TRBV9 to TRBJ2-5; TRBD2 aligns across 10 bases. CDR1 SGDLS and CDR2 YYNGEE come from the germline V gene. The CDR3 has 16 amino acids. J was trimmed by 4 bases and V by 1 base; bases with no gene match: 7. The chain's CDR3 is CASSVQAGGPRETQYF. CDR3 DNA: TGTGCCAGCAGCGTACAAGCGGGGGGGCCGCGAGAGACCCAGTACTTC.

This rearrangement joins TRBV5-1 to TRBJ1-1; D possibly corresponds to TRBD1 (5 bases). CDR1 and CDR2 from the germline V gene are SGHRS and YFSETQ. The V end was cut by 4 bases, the J end by 7 bases, with 14 bases between. The length of the CDR3 is 13 residues. The CDR3 region has the DNA TGCGCCAGCAGCCAGGGCCTGGGTCTTGAAGCTTTCTTT. It yields the protein CASSQGLGLEAFF. The variable domain in full, completed from reference TRBV5-1 and TRBJ1-1, reads KAGVTQTPRYLIKTRGQQVTLSCSPISGHRSVSWYQQTPGQGLQFLFEYFSETQRNKGNFPGRFSGRQFSNSRSEMNVSTLELGDSALYLCASSQGLGLEAFFGQGTRLTVV.

The chain has TRBV19 and TRBJ1-5; 10 bases line up with TRBD1. The CDR3 contains 15 residues. V was pared by 6 bases and J by 7 bases, with 9 bases of the junction left unmatched. Germline lookup yields CDR1 LNHDA and CDR2 SQIVND (reference sequence). CDR3 coding DNA: TGTGCCAGTAGCTCCGGGACAGGGGAGTACCAGCCCCAGCATTTT. This gives the protein CASSSGTGEYQPQHF.

This clone appeared a single time. The chain links TRBV7-2 to TRBJ2-2, with D tentatively TRBD1 (5 bases). Per germline, CDR1 SGHTA and CDR2 FQGNSA. Deletions cut 7 bases from V and 3 bases from J, with 12 bases between. This CDR3 comprises 14 residues. The chain's CDR3 is CASTLRGYTGELFF. CDR3 nucleotide sequence: TGTGCCAGCACCCTTAGGGGTTACACCGGGGAGCTGTTTTTT. The variable domain in full, completed from reference TRBV7-2 and TRBJ2-2, reads GAGVSQSPSNKVTEKGKDVELRCDPISGHTALYWYRQSLGQGLEFLIYFQGNSAPDKSGLPSDRFSAERTGGSVSTLTIQRTQQEDSAVYLCASTLRGYTGELFFGEGSRLTVL.

The rearrangement joins TRBV7-2 to TRBJ2-1; D is possibly TRBD1 (6 bases). The CDR3 covers 15 residues. V shed 5 bases and J shed 5 bases, with 16 bases lying between them. The V gene's germline CDR1 is SGHTA and CDR2 FQGNSA. The CDR3 DNA is TGTGCCAGCAGCCCCCGCTGGGGGCAAAACAATGAGCAGTTCTTC. Protein: CASSPRWGQNNEQFF.

The genes are TRBV18 and TRBJ2-7; 7 bases are shared with TRBD2. With 2 bases clipped from V and 5 bases from J, the junction kept 6 bases outside the gene matches. Germline V gene lookup returns CDR1 KGHSH and CDR2 LQKENI. This CDR3 region has 14 residues. The CDR3 here is CASSPAGVGNEQYF. The CDR3 nucleotides read TGTGCCAGCTCACCAGCGGGAGTAGGAAACGAGCAGTACTTC.

A note on this clone: A junction boundary mismatches the germline segment, possibly from a read error. This chain uses TRBV15 with TRBJ2-7; 9 bases are a match to TRBD1. CDR1 is LNHNV, CDR2 YYDKDF, per germline (reference sequence). This CDR3 region has 13 residues. The CDR3 loop is CATSRDFTGGPHF. Here the CDR3 DNA reads TGTGCCACCAGCAGAGATTTCACAGGGGGCCCCCACTTC.

The chain has TRBV5-1 and TRBJ2-7, with TRBD1 as a possible D gene (6 bases). The CDR3 spans 14 residues. Trimming cost V 4 bases and J 3 bases, with 14 bases left between them. The germline V gene encodes CDR1 SGHRS and CDR2 YFSETQ. The CDR3 DNA follows: TGCGCCAGCAGCAATCCAGGGGCGCGCTACGAGCAGTACTTC. Its protein is CASSNPGARYEQYF. The full variable domain, in which reference TRBV5-1 and TRBJ2-7 provide the parts outside the CDR3, is KAGVTQTPRYLIKTRGQQVTLSCSPISGHRSVSWYQQTPGQGLQFLFEYFSETQRNKGNFPGRFSGRQFSNSRSEMNVSTLELGDSALYLCASSNPGARYEQYFGPGTRLTVT.

This clone was seen more than once but under ten times. The chain couples TRBV9 to TRBJ1-6; tentative D call: TRBD1 (6 bases). The germline V and J ends were trimmed by 2 bases and 8 bases, with 11 bases remaining between them. Looked up from germline, CDR1 is SGDLS and CDR2 is YYNGEE. The CDR3 extends over 14 amino acids. CDR3 nucleotide sequence: TGTGCCAGCAGCGTCAAACAGGGTCATTCACCCCTCCACTTT. Residues: CASSVKQGHSPLHF.

The J gene is TRBJ2-5, the V gene TRBV12-3 or TRBV12-4; a weak D match, TRBD2 (6 bases). V was cut by 3 bases and J by 5 bases, with 10 bases left in between. This CDR3 spans 13 amino acids. Here the CDR3 reads CASSFWGEETQYF. The CDR3 DNA reads TGTGCCAGCAGTTTCTGGGGGGAGGAGACCCAGTACTTC.

V usage is TRBV6-4 and J usage is TRBJ2-3, with TRBD2 matching 10 bases. After removal of 5 bases from V and 1 base from J, the junction contained 6 bases not matched to a gene. The CDR3 runs to 16 residues. In germline, CDR1 is MRHNA, CDR2 SNTAGT. CDR3 in amino acids: CASSPRAGGGTDTQYF. The CDR3 DNA is TGTGCCAGCAGTCCCCGAGCGGGGGGGGGCACAGATACGCAGTATTTT.

The chain joins TRBV7-3 to TRBJ2-3; D possibly corresponds to TRBD2 (5 bases). There are 15 residues in the CDR3. With 4 bases removed from V and 4 bases from J, the gap between germline ends came to 15 bases. In germline, CDR1 is SGHTA, CDR2 FQGTGA. As DNA, the CDR3 is TGTGCCAGCAGCTCAAGATCCGGGGATTCAGATACGCAGTATTTT. Its translation is CASSSRSGDSDTQYF.

This clone was observed once. As DNA, the CDR3 is TGTGCCACCTCGACAGGGACGAACACCGGGGAGCTGTTTTTT. Translated, it gives CATSTGTNTGELFF. The chain uses TRBV6-5 and TRBJ2-2, with 7 nucleotides matching TRBD1. The germline V gene has CDR1 MNHEY and CDR2 SVGAGI. The CDR3 extends over 14 amino acids. V dropped 10 bases and J dropped 0; count of bases not matched to a gene: 5.

The chain links TRBV29-1 to TRBJ1-5, with D possibly matching TRBD1 (6 bases). V was clipped by 5 bases and J by 3 bases, with 14 bases between them. CDR1 SQVTM and CDR2 ANQGSEA come from the germline V gene. This CDR3 contains 14 residues. CDR3 region: CSVSLGGPNQPQHF. The CDR3 DNA reads as TGCAGCGTTTCCCTGGGGGGGCCCAATCAGCCCCAGCATTTT.

The chain links TRBV27 to TRBJ2-3; 9 nucleotides align to TRBD1. Germline values: CDR1 MNHEY, CDR2 SMNVEV (reference sequence). With V trimmed by 6 bases and J by 0 bases, 1 base remained unmatched. The CDR3 totals 14 residues. CDR3 DNA: TGTGCCAGCAGGGACAGGGGAAGCACAGATACGCAGTATTTT. The encoded protein is CASRDRGSTDTQYF.

This clone was counted a single time. Here the CDR3 reads CASNLEGQKTSGTNSYNEQFF. The CDR3 DNA reads TGTGCCAGCAACCTAGAGGGGCAGAAGACTAGCGGGACAAACTCCTACAATGAGCAGTTCTTC. The chain carries TRBV21-1 and TRBJ2-1; the table's TRBD2 call for D was not verified on the DNA. TRBV21-1 corresponds to a pseudogene. This CDR3 comprises 21 residues.

The V and J genes are TRBV3-1 (or the pseudogene TRBV3-2) and TRBJ2-7; 10 nucleotides match TRBD2. Germline values: CDR1 LGHDT, CDR2 YNNKEL (reference sequence). This CDR3 is built from 16 residues. After removal of 2 bases from V and 4 bases from J, the junction contained 8 bases not matched to a gene. CDR3 coding DNA: TGTGCCAGCAGCCAATATTGGACTAGCGGATCTTACGAGCAGTACTTC. Amino acids: CASSQYWTSGSYEQYF.

This clone has just one count. The chain uses TRBV29-1 and TRBJ2-2, with 9 bases that match TRBD2. CDR1 SQVTM and CDR2 ANQGSEA come from the germline V gene. The J segment lost 3 bases and the V segment lost 4 bases, leaving 0 bases of the junction unmatched. The CDR3 has 13 residues. CDR3 region: CSVVAGDTGELFF. The CDR3, as DNA: TGCAGCGTTGTAGCGGGAGACACCGGGGAGCTGTTTTTT.

The chain is built from TRBV19 and TRBJ1-5; 7 positions agree with TRBD1. V shed 7 bases, J shed 3 bases, and the junction held 12 bases outside the gene matches. The germline V gene has CDR1 LNHDA and CDR2 SQIVND (reference sequence). This CDR3 region has 16 residues. The CDR3, as DNA: TGTGCCAGTACCCTGTCTCGGAGGGGGCCCAATCAGCCCCAGCATTTT. As protein: CASTLSRRGPNQPQHF. The variable domain in full, with the rest retrieved from reference TRBV19 and TRBJ1-5, is DGGITQSPKYLFRKEGQNVTLSCEQNLNHDAMYWYRQDPGQGLRLIYYSQIVNDFQKGDIAEGYSVSREKKESFPLTVTSAQKNPTAFYLCASTLSRRGPNQPQHFGDGTRLSIL.